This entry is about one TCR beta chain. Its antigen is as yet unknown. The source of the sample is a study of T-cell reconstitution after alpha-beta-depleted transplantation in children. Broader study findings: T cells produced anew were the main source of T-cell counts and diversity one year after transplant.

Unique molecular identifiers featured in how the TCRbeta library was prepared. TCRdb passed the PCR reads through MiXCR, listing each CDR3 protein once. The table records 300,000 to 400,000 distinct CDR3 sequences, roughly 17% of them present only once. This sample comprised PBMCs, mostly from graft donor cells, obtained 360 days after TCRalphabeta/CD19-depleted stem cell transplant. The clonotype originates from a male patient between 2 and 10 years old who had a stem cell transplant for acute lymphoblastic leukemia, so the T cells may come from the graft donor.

The CDR3 bases are TGCAGTGCTAGAGATTCTATAGGGACTCATAATCAGCCCCAGCATTTT. Its protein is CSARDSIGTHNQPQHF. The chain is built from TRBV20-1 and TRBJ1-5; weak D call: TRBD1 (5 bases). Looked up from germline, CDR1 is DFQATT and CDR2 is SNEGSKA (reference sequence). The V end was cut by 0 bases, the J end by 4 bases, with 16 bases between. The CDR3 is made up of 16 amino acids.